This T cell receptor beta chain was sequenced during a study of cytomegalovirus exposure and HLA in healthy donors. The table lists this clone with a few counts. Antigen: not known. Study-level results: V segments that were indistinguishable, TRBV6-2 and TRBV6-3 among them, were omitted from analysis.

The V gene end was trimmed by 6 bases and the J gene end by 5 bases; junction bases not matched to a gene: 8. Germline V gene lookup returns CDR1 MNHNS and CDR2 SASEGT. The length of the CDR3 is 14 residues. This PCR relied on a set of 60 Vbeta primers and 13 Jbeta primers. Sequenced by immunoSEQ multiplex PCR; TCRdb stores in-frame clones only, minus some. The sample holds roughly 200,000 clones; less than 90% are singletons and the top ten take 1.5% to 2%. This clonotype was sampled from a man aged 45-60 years in good health and CMV-seronegative. The chain recombines TRBV6-1 with TRBJ1-1, with 8 bases that match TRBD1. Material: PBMCs. The CDR3: CASSPRTGWTEAFF. The CDR3 region has the DNA TGTGCCAGCAGCCCTAGGACAGGGTGGACTGAAGCTTTCTTT.